Detailed here is one T cell receptor beta chain. Its antigen is as yet unknown. This sample is drawn from a study of a mutant IDH1 vaccine in newly diagnosed glioma. Study-level points and caveats: Altogether, 80% to 95% of patients exhibited vaccine-induced immune responses.

V lost 3 bases and J lost 7; bases outside the gene matches: 5. Germline CDR1 and CDR2: SQVTM and ANQGSEA. This CDR3 is 14 amino acids long. Documented time point: week 35, safety follow-up. Topical imiquimod was applied with each vaccine dose, which held 300 ug of mutant IDH1 20-mer peptide. The repertoire was sequenced with immunoSEQ multiplex PCR; TCRdb's copy has only in-frame clones and lacks some. The data hold roughly 51,000 clones, with under 85% observed a single time. The J gene is TRBJ2-1, the V gene TRBV29-1; TRBD2 matches at 11 bases. The sequenced sample was PBMCs, obtained from a glioma patient whose treatment included an IDH1 peptide vaccine. This receptor was obtained from a middle-aged man with glioma. CDR3: CSVEGSGGANEQFF. The DNA of the CDR3 is TGCAGCGTTGAGGGTAGCGGGGGGGCAAATGAGCAGTTCTTC.